This is a list of T cell receptor beta chains from one sample in a study of shared clonotypes between healthy human individuals. Measured with immunoSEQ multiplex PCR; TCRdb has only the in-frame clones, and not every one. The sample carries some 500,000 clones, 90% to 96% recorded once. Source material: naive CD4+ T cells sorted from blood. The receptors shown here come from a woman younger than 45 in good health. The CDR3 runs from the conserved cysteine through the conserved F or W. The D gene is left open where the match is weak.

J | V | D | DNA | CDR3
TRBJ1-2 | TRBV28 | TRBD1 | TGTGCCAGCAGTTTATTAACGGTCTCGGGGACAGGGTACTATGGCTACACCTTC | CASSLLTVSGTGYYGYTF
TRBJ1-1 | TRBV2 | TRBD1 | TGTGCCAGCAGTAGCAGGGGGCCGGGAGCTTTCTTT | CASSSRGPGAFF
TRBJ1-4 | TRBV4-1 | TRBD1 | TGCGCCAGCAGCCAGGATCAGGGGGCGAGGGAAAAACTGTTTTTT | CASSQDQGAREKLFF
TRBJ2-5 | TRBV5-4 | . | TGTGCCAGCAGCTTGGGCAGGGATCAAGAGACCCAGTACTTC | CASSLGRDQETQYF
TRBJ2-1 | TRBV21-1 | . | TGTGCCAGCAGCGTGGAACATCTGGCGGCCCACAATGAGCAGTTCTTC | CASSVEHLAAHNEQFF
TRBJ1-1 | TRBV7-9 | . | TGTGCCAGCAGCCTACTGGGGACTGAAGCTTTCTTT | CASSLLGTEAFF
TRBJ1-5 | TRBV19 | TRBD1 | TGTGCCAGTAGTTCCTGGGACAGTCAACAGCCCCAGCATTTT | CASSSWDSQQPQHF
TRBJ2-2 | TRBV27 | TRBD1 | TGTGCCAGCAGCGTCGACAGGGGGCCCACCGGGGAGCTGTTTTTT | CASSVDRGPTGELFF
TRBJ1-1 | TRBV5-1 | . | TGCGCCAGCAGCTTCGGGACCCTCCGAGGGAACACTGAAGCTTTCTTT | CASSFGTLRGNTEAFF
TRBJ2-5 | TRBV7-9 | . | TGTGCCAGCAGCTTAAAGGCCAGATCCCTGAATGAGCAGTACTTC | CASSLKARSLNEQYF
TRBJ2-2 | TRBV6-5 | . | TGTGCCAGCAGTTACAGTTCGAACACCGGGGAGCTGTTTTTT | CASSYSSNTGELFF
TRBJ2-3 | TRBV29-1 | . | TGCAGCGCCCCAGTGGGAGATACGCAGTATTTT | CSAPVGDTQYF